A single sample is the source of the 32 T cell receptor beta chains below, sequenced in a study of T cell repertoires in cytomegalovirus infection. These receptors' targets are unknown. MiXCR was run by TCRdb on the reads, yielding one entry per CDR3 protein. This table has 140,000 to 150,000 distinct CDR3 sequences, more than 25% appearing once. This specimen was CD8+ T cells from cultured PBMCs, taken from culture after CMV antigen stimulation. The receptor set was obtained from a human donor in good health (CMV status not recorded). Some clones in this sample may be carry-over from other donors' samples.

This clonotype was detected ten times or more. This chain links TRBV4-1 with TRBJ1-5, with a weak D call TRBD1 (6 bases). CDR3 length: 18 residues. Trimming took off 0 bases at V and 0 bases at J, with 15 bases between the two ends. Germline V gene sequence: CDR1 MGHRA, CDR2 YSYEKL. CDR3 bases: TGCGCCAGCAGCCAAGATCTCCGACAGGAGTATAGCAATCAGCCCCAGCATTTT. This translates into CASSQDLRQEYSNQPQHF.

This clonotype has a count of ten or more. The rearrangement links TRBV4-1 to TRBJ2-3; no clear D. Germline V gene lookup returns CDR1 MGHRA and CDR2 YSYEKL. V was trimmed by 4 bases and J by 6 bases, leaving 8 bases between them. This CDR3 contains 12 residues. The CDR3 DNA sequence: TGCGCCAGCAGCCCCAGGTTGGATACGCAGTATTTT. This encodes CASSPRLDTQYF.

This clonotype was counted between two and nine times. The rearrangement links TRBV12-3 or TRBV12-4 to TRBJ1-5; no clear D gene. Trimming stripped 3 bases from V and 2 bases from J, with 5 bases between. The CDR3 has 13 residues. This chain's CDR3 is CASSFLGNQPQHF. The CDR3 DNA sequence: TGTGCCAGCAGTTTCCTGGGCAATCAGCCCCAGCATTTT.

This clonotype has a handful of counts. This sequence joins TRBV9 and TRBJ2-1; TRBD2 matches at 7 bases. V gave up 4 bases and J gave up 5 bases; unmatched junction bases: 9. The CDR3 has 15 amino acids. CDR1 and CDR2 (germline): SGDLS, YYNGEE. The chain's CDR3 is CASSPFRLADNEQFF. The CDR3 region has the DNA TGTGCCAGCAGCCCTTTTCGACTAGCCGACAATGAGCAGTTCTTC.

This clonotype appeared many times. The J gene is TRBJ1-2, the V gene TRBV7-8; perhaps TRBD1 as D (5 bases). Germline assignment: CDR1 SGHVS and CDR2 FQNEAQ. Trimming removed 5 bases from V and 2 bases from J, with 15 bases in between. CDR3 length equals 15 residues. CDR3 amino acids: CASSVGARGNYGYTF. The CDR3 DNA sequence: TGTGCCAGCAGCGTCGGGGCCCGGGGCAACTATGGCTACACCTTC.

This clonotype was seen ten or more times. J is TRBJ2-2 and V is TRBV7-8; D is unresolved. The germline V and J ends were trimmed by 2 bases and 7 bases, with 8 bases remaining between them. The CDR3 is made up of 13 amino acids. Germline lookup yields CDR1 SGHVS and CDR2 FQNEAQ. The CDR3 region has the DNA TGTGCCAGCAGCTTACGGGTTAACGGGGAGCTGTTTTTT. Its protein product is CASSLRVNGELFF. The full variable domain, its missing parts supplied by reference TRBV7-8 and TRBJ2-2, is GAGVSQSPRYKVAKRGQDVALRCDPISGHVSLFWYQQALGQGPEFLTYFQNEAQLDKSGLPSDRFFAERPEGSVSTLKIQRTQQEDSAVYLCASSLRVNGELFFGEGSRLTVL.

This clonotype turned up a few times. The V call is TRBV6-5, the J call TRBJ2-1; a possible D gene is TRBD1 (6 bases). The CDR3 has 14 residues. CDR1 is MNHEY and CDR2 is SVGAGI in the germline V gene. The V gene lost 9 bases and the J gene lost 8 bases, with 20 bases spanning the gap. DNA for the CDR3: TGTGCCAGTAAGAGGGAGAACAGGGTCGATGAGCAGTTCTTC. It translates to CASKRENRVDEQFF.

There are a few counts of this clonotype. V gene TRBV7-2 combines with J gene TRBJ1-1, with no clear D. Trimming pared 1 base from V and 6 bases from J, leaving 9 bases between. CDR3 length: 13 residues. CDR1 SGHTA and CDR2 FQGNSA come from the germline V gene. The CDR3 DNA reads TGTGCCAGCAGCTTAGTCTCCATCTCTGAAGCTTTCTTT. This sequence encodes CASSLVSISEAFF.

This clonotype was seen repeatedly, ten times or more. The chain couples TRBV3-1 to TRBJ2-3; D gene unclear. CDR1 is LGHDT and CDR2 is YNNKEL in the germline V gene (reference sequence). Trimming took 4 bases from V and 6 from J, leaving 17 bases between them. The CDR3 loop spans 15 amino acids. CDR3 in DNA: TGTGCCAGCAGCCCCCGGTTCCGAGGCTCCGATACGCAGTATTTT. Encoded protein: CASSPRFRGSDTQYF.

The J gene is TRBJ2-3, the V gene TRBV19; TRBD2 matches 8 bases. Germline V gene lookup returns CDR1 LNHDA and CDR2 SQIVND (reference sequence). J was trimmed by 6 bases and V by 3 bases; bases with no gene match: 2. This CDR3 region has 13 residues. CDR3 DNA sequence: TGTGCCAGTAGTATGTTAGCGGGGGATACGCAGTATTTT. Its protein is CASSMLAGDTQYF.

This clonotype has only one observation. The chain couples TRBV12-3 or TRBV12-4 to TRBJ2-3, with 9 bases identical to TRBD2. This CDR3 is 17 amino acids long. After removal of 3 bases from V and 1 base from J, the junction contained 8 bases not matched to a gene. This chain's CDR3 is CASSLVLAGYRTDTQYF. In nucleotides, the CDR3 is TGTGCCAGCAGTTTGGTCCTAGCGGGGTACCGCACAGATACGCAGTATTTT.

The CDR3 coding sequence is TGTGCCAGCAGCTGGACAGGCAAGACTGAAGCTTTCTTT. Protein: CASSWTGKTEAFF. The rearrangement uses TRBV7-2 and TRBJ1-1; the match to TRBD1 covers 7 bases. The CDR3 is 13 amino acids. Germline CDR1 SGHTA, CDR2 FQGNSA. The J segment lost 5 bases and the V segment lost 4 bases, leaving 4 bases of the junction unmatched.

On this clonotype: With a much larger clone just one base away, this may be a read error. Given the absence of the conserved phenylalanine or tryptophan at the CDR3 end, a read error is likely. The chain links TRBV7-6 to TRBJ2-7; no reliable D call. V lost 6 bases and J lost 3, with 9 bases in between. This CDR3 comprises 12 residues. Germline V gene sequence: CDR1 SGHVS, CDR2 FNYEAQ. The CDR3 sequence is CASRGSDYEQYL. In DNA, the CDR3 is TGTGCCAGCAGGGGTTCAGACTACGAGCAGTACCTC.

This clonotype has a handful of counts. This chain links TRBV7-9 with TRBJ1-5; maybe TRBD1 (5 bases). Germline-derived CDR1 and CDR2 are SEHNR and FQNEAQ (reference sequence). V lost 8 bases and J lost 6, with 14 bases in between. CDR3 length: 13 amino acids. Here the CDR3 DNA reads TGTGCCAGCGCACCCGGGGGAGGTCAGCCCCAGCATTTT. It translates to CASAPGGGQPQHF.

The V call is TRBV12-3 or TRBV12-4, the J call TRBJ2-7; 9 bases are shared with TRBD2. Trimming took 6 bases from V and 3 from J; bases not matched to a gene: 6. There are 14 residues in the CDR3. In DNA form, the CDR3 reads TGTGCCAGCAGACCCAGCGGGGGGCGCTACGAGCAGTACTTC. Amino acid sequence: CASRPSGGRYEQYF.

This clonotype was seen a handful of times. The chain links TRBV28 to TRBJ2-3; TRBD1 agrees at 12 bases. The CDR3 totals 15 residues. Per the germline V gene, CDR1 is MDHEN and CDR2 is SYDVKM. J was trimmed by 2 bases and V by 3 bases; bases with no gene match: 0. The DNA of the CDR3 is TGTGCCAGCAGTTTGGGACAGGGGGCCACAGATACGCAGTATTTT. Translated, it gives CASSLGQGATDTQYF. Complete variable domain (other parts from reference TRBV28 and TRBJ2-3): DVKVTQSSRYLVKRTGEKVFLECVQDMDHENMFWYRQDPGLGLRLIYFSYDVKMKEKGDIPEGYSVSREKKERFSLILESASTNQTSMYLCASSLGQGATDTQYFGPGTRLTVL.

The chain has TRBV5-6 and TRBJ2-1; 7 bases are shared with TRBD2. Losses at the gene ends were 1 base for V and 5 bases for J; bases not matched to a gene: 3. The CDR3 has 14 amino acids. The germline gives CDR1 SGHDT, CDR2 YYEEEE. The CDR3 reads CASSLTSAHNEQFF. CDR3 coding DNA: TGTGCCAGCAGCTTGACTAGCGCCCACAATGAGCAGTTCTTC.

As for this clonotype: One end of the junction fails to match germline, which may point to a read error. The genes are TRBV7-3 and TRBJ1-2; D not resolved. Germline CDR1 and CDR2: SGHTA and FQGTGA. The CDR3 has 9 amino acids. CDR3 protein: CASSLGRGF. Here the CDR3 DNA reads TGTGCCAGCAGCTTAGGACGGGGCTTC.

This clonotype showed up just a few times. The CDR3 DNA is TGTGCCAGCAGTTCCAGACAGGGGCCCCCCGGGGAGCTGTTTTTT. Protein product: CASSSRQGPPGELFF. The chain carries TRBV6-6 and TRBJ2-2, with 8 positions matching TRBD1. The CDR3 totals 15 residues. Germline loops: CDR1 MNHNY, CDR2 SVGAGI (reference sequence). Unmatched junction bases numbered 7, after V lost 4 bases and J lost 6 bases.

The table lists this clonotype with many counts. The chain links TRBV4-1 to TRBJ2-3, with 10 bases identical to TRBD1. Trimming at V came to 0 bases and at J to 2 bases, leaving 8 bases not matched to a gene. CDR1 is MGHRA and CDR2 is YSYEKL in the germline V gene. CDR3 size: 18 residues. The CDR3 sequence: CASSQDPWDRGTTDTQYF. The CDR3 DNA reads as TGCGCCAGCAGCCAAGACCCCTGGGACAGGGGCACCACAGATACGCAGTATTTT.

The table lists this clonotype with many counts. The CDR3 coding sequence is TGTGCCAGCAGCTTAGATAATCTCGAGAGCTCCTACAATGAGCAGTTCTTC. The encoded protein is CASSLDNLESSYNEQFF. This chain joins TRBV11-2 and TRBJ2-1; no definite D call. V shed 0 bases and J shed 0 bases, with 12 bases lying between them. This CDR3 spans 17 amino acids. In germline, CDR1 is SGHAT, CDR2 FQNNGV.

This chain links TRBV6-1 with TRBJ2-7; 9 positions agree with TRBD1. The CDR3 is 15 residues long. CDR1 MNHNS and CDR2 SASEGT come from the germline V gene. V was clipped by 5 bases and J by 4 bases; unmatched bases: 9. The DNA for the CDR3 is TGTGCCAGCAGTTCTCCGGGACAGGGAATTTACGAGCAGTACTTC. This sequence encodes CASSSPGQGIYEQYF.

V is TRBV7-6 and J is TRBJ1-1; 9 bases line up with TRBD1. V lost 5 bases and J lost 3; bases outside the gene matches: 4. Germline values: CDR1 SGHVS, CDR2 FNYEAQ. This CDR3 region has 14 residues. The CDR3 DNA reads as TGTGCCAGCAGCCATGGACAGGGGTACACTGAAGCTTTCTTT. Translated: CASSHGQGYTEAFF.

The gene calls are TRBV28 and TRBJ2-2; TRBD2 matches 7 bases. V dropped 4 bases and J dropped 6; count of bases not matched to a gene: 2. CDR3 length: 13 residues. Germline V CDR1 and CDR2: MDHEN, SYDVKM. The CDR3, as DNA: TGTGCCAGCAGTTGGGGGGGACCCGGGGAGCTGTTTTTT. This gives the protein CASSWGGPGELFF.

This rearrangement joins TRBV27 to TRBJ2-7; 9 nucleotides line up with TRBD2. CDR1 and CDR2 (germline): MNHEY, SMNVEV (reference sequence). The trim removed 5 bases at V and 0 bases at J, leaving 5 bases unmatched. The CDR3 is made up of 15 amino acids. CDR3 sequence: CASSLLAGSSYEQYF. As DNA, the CDR3 is TGTGCCAGCAGTCTCCTAGCGGGGAGCTCCTACGAGCAGTACTTC.

This clonotype appeared a few times. The chain uses TRBV28 and TRBJ2-3, with D perhaps matching TRBD2 (6 bases). The germline gives CDR1 MDHEN, CDR2 SYDVKM. V lost 10 bases, J lost 4 bases, and 12 bases lay in between. This CDR3 is built from 12 residues. CDR3 protein: CATGRDADTQYF. CDR3 DNA: TGTGCCACCGGGCGGGACGCAGATACGCAGTATTTT.

This clonotype appeared a single time. At one end, the junction sequence differs from germline, possibly due to a read error. The V gene is TRBV9, the J gene TRBJ2-7, with D perhaps TRBD1 or TRBD2 (5 bases each). CDR1 and CDR2 (germline): SGDLS, YYNGEE. The CDR3 runs 15 residues. CDR3 nucleotide sequence: TGTGCCAGGAGCGTCGGGACGGCCCTCGCCTACGAGCAGTACTTC. It codes for CARSVGTALAYEQYF.

This clonotype was counted a few times. The gene calls are TRBV28 and TRBJ2-7; D perhaps matches TRBD1 (6 bases). Germline CDR1 is MDHEN and CDR2 is SYDVKM. The CDR3 spans 14 residues. Trimming pared 2 bases from V and 1 base from J, leaving 9 bases between. CDR3 coding DNA: TGTGCCAGCAGTTTACAGGGGTTTTCCTACGAGCAGTACTTC. Protein product: CASSLQGFSYEQYF.

V is TRBV2 and J is TRBJ1-1; 12 positions match TRBD1. Trimming took 4 bases from V and 4 from J; bases not matched to a gene: 7. There are 16 residues in the CDR3. CDR1 and CDR2 (germline): SNHLY, FYNNEI. DNA for the CDR3: TGTGCCAGCAGTGTCCCGGGACAGGGGGCGGTCACTGAAGCTTTCTTT. Amino acid sequence: CASSVPGQGAVTEAFF.

For the CDR3, the DNA is TGTGCCAGCAGCTTTCTAGGGGGTATCAATCAGCCCCAGCATTTT. It translates to CASSFLGGINQPQHF. This chain connects TRBV7-2 to TRBJ1-5; D is possibly TRBD1 (6 bases). This CDR3 is built from 15 residues. Germline V lookup: CDR1 SGHTA, CDR2 FQGNSA. V dropped 3 bases and J dropped 3 bases, with 12 bases sitting between them.

The chain recombines TRBV6-5 with TRBJ2-5, with no clear D. V was cut by 2 bases and J by 2 bases, with 6 bases left in between. Per the germline V gene, CDR1 is MNHEY and CDR2 is SVGAGI. The CDR3 contains 13 residues. In DNA form, the CDR3 reads TGTGCCAGCAGTTACGACGGACAAGAGACCCAGTACTTC. This sequence encodes CASSYDGQETQYF.

The rearrangement joins TRBV12-3 or TRBV12-4 to TRBJ2-3, with 12 bases identical to TRBD2. The ends lost 6 bases at V and 7 bases at J; junction bases unmatched: 14. The CDR3 covers 17 residues. This CDR3 reads CASRGWLTSGGIHTQYF. CDR3 in DNA: TGTGCCAGCAGGGGATGGCTGACTAGCGGGGGCATACATACGCAGTATTTT.